This T cell receptor (beta chain) originates from a study of cytomegalovirus exposure and HLA in healthy donors. Regarding the study as a whole: Later work found most CMV-associated TCR beta chains apparently HLA-restricted.

The PCR was carried out with 60 Vbeta primers and 13 Jbeta primers. Here immunoSEQ multiplex PCR was the method, and the copy in TCRdb shows in-frame clones only, minus some. Seen here are fewer than 200,000 clones, about 65% observed once, and the top ten hold around 1.5%. Turning to this clone: Its specificity is not known.

This sequence was found in a girl under 18 in good health and CMV-seronegative. The source material was PBMCs.

DNA for the CDR3: TGCGCCAGCAGCTGGGGGCGGGGGAACCAAGAGACCCAGTACTTC. Its protein is CASSWGRGNQETQYF. The chain employs TRBV5-1 and TRBJ2-5, with D tentatively TRBD2 (7 bases). CDR1 and CDR2 from the germline V gene are SGHRS and YFSETQ. Trimming took 3 bases from V and 0 from J, leaving 12 bases between them. This CDR3 has 15 residues. Combining the CDR3 with reference TRBV5-1 and TRBJ2-5 gives the whole variable domain KAGVTQTPRYLIKTRGQQVTLSCSPISGHRSVSWYQQTPGQGLQFLFEYFSETQRNKGNFPGRFSGRQFSNSRSEMNVSTLELGDSALYLCASSWGRGNQETQYFGPGTRLLVL.